This T cell receptor beta chain was retrieved from a study of early T cells in non-severe SARS-CoV-2 infection. Background on the study: Sequenced bulk RNA came from whole blood that was unsorted, and chains were unpaired. Study conclusions and caveats: A preference for anti-spike CD8 responses marked VDJdb matching, which missed private and CD4 specificities.

On this clonotype itself: The target antigen is unknown.

The CDR3 sequence is 14 residues long. Trimming cost V 5 bases and J 9 bases; bases outside gene matches: 12. The germline CDR1 and CDR2 sequences are DFQATT and SNEGSKA (reference sequence). Unique molecular identifiers tagged individual cDNA molecules. Each CDR3 protein is one row after TCRdb ran MiXCR on the 5' RACE reads. The table lists about 100,000 distinct CDR3 sequences, roughly an eighth of them singletons. This receptor was taken from an adult who was a healthcare worker with PCR-confirmed SARS-CoV-2 infection or an uninfected control (not recorded which). The genes are TRBV20-1 and TRBJ2-5; 10 bases are a match to TRBD2. Sequencing was carried out using whole blood. The CDR3 spells CSALLGLAGEAQYF. For the CDR3, the DNA is TGCAGTGCTCTGTTGGGGCTAGCGGGGGAGGCCCAGTACTTC.